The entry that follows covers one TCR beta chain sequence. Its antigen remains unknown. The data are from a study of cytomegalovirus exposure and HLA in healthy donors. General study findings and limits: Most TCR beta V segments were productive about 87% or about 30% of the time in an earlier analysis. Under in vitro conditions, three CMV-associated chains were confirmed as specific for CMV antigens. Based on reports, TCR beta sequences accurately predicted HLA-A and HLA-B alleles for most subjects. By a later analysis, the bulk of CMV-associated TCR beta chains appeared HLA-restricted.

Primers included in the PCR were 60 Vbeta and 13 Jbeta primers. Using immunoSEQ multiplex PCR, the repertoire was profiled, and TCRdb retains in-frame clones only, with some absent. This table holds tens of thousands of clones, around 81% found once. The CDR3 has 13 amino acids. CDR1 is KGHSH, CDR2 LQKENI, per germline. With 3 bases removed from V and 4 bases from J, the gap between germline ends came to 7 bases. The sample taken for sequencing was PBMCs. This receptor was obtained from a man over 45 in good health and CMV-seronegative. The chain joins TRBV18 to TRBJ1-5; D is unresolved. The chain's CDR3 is CASSPSGNQPQHF. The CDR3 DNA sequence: TGTGCCAGCTCACCCTCGGGAAATCAGCCCCAGCATTTT.